These 29 T cell receptor beta chains came from one sample sequenced in a study of cytomegalovirus exposure and HLA in healthy donors. TCRdb's copy holds only in-frame clones and misses some; the assay was immunoSEQ multiplex PCR. Of 71,000 or so clones in the sample, less than 95% were seen once. Sequenced material: PBMCs. Receptors originate from a woman between 18 and 29 years old in good health and CMV-seronegative.

The V and J genes are TRBV6-6 and TRBJ2-3; 8 bases line up with TRBD2. This CDR3 is 16 amino acids long. From germline, CDR1 is MNHNY and CDR2 SVGAGI (reference sequence). Trimming removed 5 bases from V and 0 bases from J; junction bases left unmatched: 7. CDR3 sequence (DNA): TGTGCCAGCAGTGGGCTTAGCGGGGCTAGCACAGATACGCAGTATTTT. Amino acids: CASSGLSGASTDTQYF.

This sequence joins TRBV9 and TRBJ2-1; tentatively, D is TRBD2 (7 bases). The length of the CDR3 is 16 residues. Germline V gene sequence: CDR1 SGDLS, CDR2 YYNGEE. The V gene lost 2 bases and the J gene lost 8 bases, with 20 bases spanning the gap. CDR3: CASSVYGRGAVDEQFF. CDR3 coding DNA: TGTGCCAGCAGCGTCTATGGGAGGGGGGCCGTAGATGAGCAGTTCTTC. Full variable domain (outside the CDR3, taken from reference TRBV9 and TRBJ2-1): DSGVTQTPKHLITATGQRVTLRCSPRSGDLSVYWYQQSLDQGLQFLIQYYNGEERAKGNILERFSAQQFPDLHSELNLSSLELGDSALYFCASSVYGRGAVDEQFFGPGTRLTVL.

The chain recombines TRBV5-4 with TRBJ2-5, with 7 bases matching TRBD2. CDR3 length: 13 residues. CDR1 is SGHNT and CDR2 is YYREEE in the germline V gene (reference sequence). The CDR3 reads CGVAGDLQETQYF. The CDR3, as DNA: TGTGGGGTGGCGGGGGATCTCCAAGAGACCCAGTACTTC.

This sequence joins TRBV7-6 and TRBJ2-1, with TRBD2 matching over 8 bases. Germline V gene data show CDR1 as SGHVS and CDR2 as FNYEAQ. V gave up 5 bases and J gave up 1 base; unmatched junction bases: 7. The CDR3 sequence is 16 residues long. The CDR3 coding sequence is TGTGCCAGCAGCCTTGGAGCGGGAGAGTCCTACAATGAGCAGTTCTTC. It translates to CASSLGAGESYNEQFF.

This clone was recorded only once. The chain carries TRBV7-9 and TRBJ1-2; TRBD1 agrees at 10 bases. Losses at the gene ends were 5 bases for V and 4 bases for J; bases not matched to a gene: 4. The CDR3 spans 14 residues. Germline V gene sequence: CDR1 SEHNR, CDR2 FQNEAQ (reference sequence). CDR3 in DNA: TGTGCCAGCAGCCGGGACAGGGGTTCCTATGGCTACACCTTC. Its protein is CASSRDRGSYGYTF.

The V and J genes are TRBV9 and TRBJ2-1, with 13 positions matching TRBD2. In germline, CDR1 is SGDLS, CDR2 YYNGEE. Trimming cost V 4 bases and J 0 bases; bases outside gene matches: 13. The CDR3 spans 20 residues. CDR3 amino acids: CASSPRTSGSVHNSYNEQFF. The CDR3 DNA is TGTGCCAGCAGCCCCCGGACTAGCGGGAGCGTTCACAACTCCTACAATGAGCAGTTCTTC.

The chain is built from TRBV6-1 and TRBJ2-3; 7 bases are shared with TRBD1. Unmatched junction bases numbered 0, after V lost 2 bases and J lost 4 bases. Per the germline V gene, CDR1 is MNHNS and CDR2 is SASEGT. CDR3 length: 13 residues. The CDR3 region is CASSEQGADTQYF. The CDR3 DNA reads TGTGCCAGCAGTGAACAGGGGGCAGATACGCAGTATTTT.

The rearrangement joins TRBV9 to TRBJ2-4; 16 bases are shared with TRBD2. Germline V lookup: CDR1 SGDLS, CDR2 YYNGEE. This CDR3 is 17 amino acids long. After removal of 4 bases from V and 7 bases from J, the junction contained 8 bases not matched to a gene. Here the CDR3 reads CASSPGTSGGALNIQYF. CDR3 DNA sequence: TGTGCCAGCAGCCCGGGGACTAGCGGGGGGGCCCTGAACATTCAGTACTTC.

The chain employs TRBV12-5 and TRBJ1-5; 7 positions agree with TRBD1. In germline, CDR1 is LGHNT, CDR2 FRNRAP. V lost 2 bases to trimming and J lost 6 bases; unmatched junction nucleotides: 7. The CDR3 is 15 amino acids. The CDR3 is CASGLHRGMSQPQHF. CDR3 nucleotide sequence: TGTGCTAGTGGTTTGCACAGGGGTATGAGTCAGCCCCAGCATTTT. The variable domain in full, with the rest retrieved from reference TRBV12-5 and TRBJ1-5, is DARVTQTPRHKVTEMGQEVTMRCQPILGHNTVFWYRQTMMQGLELLAYFRNRAPLDDSGMPKDRFSAEMPDATLATLKIQPSEPRDSAVYFCASGLHRGMSQPQHFGDGTRLSIL.

The V gene is TRBV6-1, the J gene TRBJ2-1; the match to TRBD2 covers 10 bases. CDR3 length equals 16 residues. Losses at the gene ends were 4 bases for V and 4 bases for J; bases not matched to a gene: 7. CDR1 and CDR2 (germline): MNHNS, SASEGT. CDR3 DNA: TGTGCCAGCAGTGGTCCCACTAGCGGGAATTACAATGAGCAGTTCTTC. Translating gives CASSGPTSGNYNEQFF.

This clone was observed a few times. This rearrangement joins TRBV27 to TRBJ1-5; unclear D gene. The germline V gene encodes CDR1 MNHEY and CDR2 SMNVEV (reference sequence). V was trimmed by 2 bases and J by 4 bases, leaving 12 bases between them. The CDR3 is 15 amino acids. The CDR3 reads CASSLNIRGNQPQHF. The CDR3 DNA reads TGTGCCAGCAGTTTAAATATTAGAGGAAATCAGCCCCAGCATTTT.

The V gene is TRBV19, the J gene TRBJ2-1; a weak D match, TRBD1 (6 bases). The V gene's germline CDR1 is LNHDA and CDR2 SQIVND (reference sequence). Trimming took off 4 bases at V and 9 bases at J, with 19 bases between the two ends. This CDR3 has 15 amino acids. The CDR3, as DNA: TGTGCCAGTAGTAAAGGACAGCCACTACCCGGTGAGCAGTTCTTC. Translating it yields CASSKGQPLPGEQFF. Full variable domain (rest looked up from reference TRBV19 and TRBJ2-1): DGGITQSPKYLFRKEGQNVTLSCEQNLNHDAMYWYRQDPGQGLRLIYYSQIVNDFQKGDIAEGYSVSREKKESFPLTVTSAQKNPTAFYLCASSKGQPLPGEQFFGPGTRLTVL.

The chain is built from TRBV19 and TRBJ2-1; 7 positions match TRBD1. The CDR3 has 15 residues. J was trimmed by 5 bases and V by 6 bases; bases with no gene match: 10. CDR1 is LNHDA, CDR2 SQIVND, per germline (reference sequence). The CDR3 DNA sequence: TGTGCCAGTAGCGTAACAGGGGCTCCTAACAATGAGCAGTTCTTC. This encodes CASSVTGAPNNEQFF.

The V and J genes are TRBV10-3 and TRBJ2-2, with TRBD2 identical over 9 bases. CDR1 ENHRY and CDR2 SYGVKD come from the germline V gene. The V and J ends lost 6 bases and 5 bases, in that order; junction bases with no gene match: 7. The CDR3 loop spans 15 amino acids. The CDR3 sequence is CAIRRAGGSTGELFF. Written as DNA, the CDR3 is TGTGCCATCAGACGAGCGGGAGGTTCTACCGGGGAGCTGTTTTTT.

The CDR3 here is CASSPSGTLSYEQYF. CDR3 sequence (DNA): TGTGCCAGCAGCCCAAGCGGGACGCTCTCCTACGAGCAGTACTTC. The J gene is TRBJ2-7, the V gene TRBV9; TRBD2 matches 7 bases. Germline values: CDR1 SGDLS, CDR2 YYNGEE. V shed 4 bases, J shed 0 bases, and the junction held 7 bases outside the gene matches. The CDR3 is 15 amino acids.

The DNA for the CDR3 is TGTGCCAGCAGTGGGGACTTTACGTACAATGAGCAGTTCTTC. Protein sequence: CASSGDFTYNEQFF. V is TRBV2 and J is TRBJ2-1; a weak D match, TRBD2 (6 bases). From germline, CDR1 is SNHLY and CDR2 FYNNEI. Trimming cost V 4 bases and J 4 bases, with 11 bases left between them. The CDR3 runs 14 residues. Variable domain in full (rest from reference TRBV2 and TRBJ2-1): EPEVTQTPSHQVTQMGQEVILRCVPISNHLYFYWYRQILGQKVEFLVSFYNNEISEKSEIFDDQFSVERPDGSNFTLKIRSTKLEDSAMYFCASSGDFTYNEQFFGPGTRLTVL.

This clone has only a few counts. This chain joins TRBV6-4 and TRBJ2-3; TRBD1 agrees at 10 bases. The junction had 0 bases not matched to a gene; V was cut back by 2 bases and J by 4 bases. The CDR3 covers 14 residues. Germline CDR1 is MRHNA and CDR2 is SNTAGT. DNA of the CDR3: TGTGCCAGCAGTGACGGACAGGGGGCAGATACGCAGTATTTT. Its protein is CASSDGQGADTQYF.

The chain is built from TRBV4-1 and TRBJ2-1; 8 positions agree with TRBD2. V lost 1 base and J lost 9; bases outside the gene matches: 11. The CDR3 is 16 amino acids. The germline CDR1 and CDR2 sequences are MGHRA and YSYEKL. The chain's CDR3 is CASSQVPSGPPGEQFF. The CDR3 DNA reads as TGCGCCAGCAGCCAAGTTCCTAGCGGGCCCCCGGGTGAGCAGTTCTTC.

This chain uses TRBV6-1 with TRBJ2-1; no reliable D call. The ends were cut back, 4 bases at V and 7 bases at J, with 8 bases in the middle. Germline values: CDR1 MNHNS, CDR2 SASEGT. This CDR3 comprises 12 residues. The CDR3 loop is CASSGQLNEQFF. The CDR3 DNA reads TGTGCCAGCAGTGGGCAACTAAATGAGCAGTTCTTC.

The V gene is TRBV2, the J gene TRBJ2-3; TRBD2 matches at 8 bases. The V segment lost 4 bases and the J segment 0 bases; nucleotides outside the gene matches: 6. There are 16 residues in the CDR3. Per the germline V gene, CDR1 is SNHLY and CDR2 is FYNNEI. The CDR3 is CASSGSGGLSTDTQYF. CDR3 DNA: TGTGCCAGCAGTGGGAGCGGGGGCCTAAGCACAGATACGCAGTATTTT.

The chain combines TRBV6-1 with TRBJ2-7, with TRBD2 matching 11 bases. The CDR3 totals 17 residues. CDR1 and CDR2 (germline): MNHNS, SASEGT. V lost 3 bases, J lost 3 bases, and 10 bases stayed unmatched. CDR3 DNA sequence: TGTGCCAGCAGTGATGACAACACTAGCGGGAGATTCTACGAGCAGTACTTC. Its protein is CASSDDNTSGRFYEQYF.

The chain's CDR3 is CASTTGWSGNTIYF. CDR3 DNA sequence: TGTGCCAGTACCACAGGGTGGTCTGGAAACACCATATATTTT. The gene calls are TRBV19 and TRBJ1-3; D might be TRBD1 (6 bases). The ends were cut back, 7 bases at V and 1 base at J, with 11 bases in the middle. Germline CDR1 reads LNHDA; CDR2 reads SQIVND (reference sequence). The CDR3 is 14 amino acids.

This clone was recorded only once. The chain employs TRBV21-1 and TRBJ2-2; the table's D call, TRBD1, has no DNA check behind it. TRBV21-1 is tagged as a pseudogene. CDR3 length: 16 amino acids. The CDR3 spells CASSKGGTVETGELFF. The CDR3 DNA reads as TGTGCCAGCAGCAAAGGGGGGACAGTCGAAACCGGGGAGCTGTTTTTT.

The J gene is TRBJ2-2, the V gene TRBV11-3, with 10 positions matching TRBD1. V shed 5 bases and J 3 bases; nucleotides not matched to a gene: 3. Germline V CDR1 and CDR2: SGHNT, YENEEA. The CDR3 extends over 15 amino acids. In DNA, the CDR3 is TGTGCCAGCAGCCTCGGGACAGGGGACACCGGGGAGCTGTTTTTT. It yields the protein CASSLGTGDTGELFF.

V is TRBV14 and J is TRBJ2-7, with 8 bases lining up with TRBD1. The CDR3 is 16 amino acids. Trimming cost V 1 base and J 3 bases; bases outside gene matches: 8. Germline loops: CDR1 SGHDN, CDR2 FVKESK. The CDR3 spells CASSQALGTGLYEQYF. The CDR3 DNA is TGTGCCAGCAGCCAAGCTCTCGGGACAGGTCTCTACGAGCAGTACTTC.

The genes are TRBV9 and TRBJ2-7; 7 bases align to TRBD2. The CDR3 extends over 14 amino acids. Germline V lookup: CDR1 SGDLS, CDR2 YYNGEE. With 4 bases clipped from V and 2 bases from J, the junction kept 6 bases outside the gene matches. CDR3 sequence (DNA): TGTGCCAGCAGCCCCGGGACTACCCCCTACGAGCAGTACTTC. Translating gives CASSPGTTPYEQYF.

The chain carries TRBV10-3 and TRBJ2-3, with D maybe TRBD2 (5 bases). The CDR3 is made up of 13 amino acids. Per the germline V gene, CDR1 is ENHRY and CDR2 is SYGVKD. Trimming took off 8 bases at V and 3 bases at J, with 12 bases between the two ends. CDR3 nucleotide sequence: TGTGCCATCGGCGGAGGTGGAACAGATACGCAGTATTTT. Translating gives CAIGGGGTDTQYF.

This chain uses TRBV5-4 with TRBJ1-2; D uncertain. The CDR3 is made up of 12 amino acids. Between the trimmed V and J ends, which lost 2 bases and 6 bases, there was a span of 8 bases. Germline V gene sequence: CDR1 SGHNT, CDR2 YYREEE (reference sequence). DNA for the CDR3: TGTGCCAGCAGCTTTGGTTCTAATGGCTACACCTTC. Its translation is CASSFGSNGYTF.

This chain links TRBV19 with TRBJ1-2; 7 bases are shared with TRBD1. The trim removed 3 bases at V and 8 bases at J, leaving 6 bases unmatched. In germline, CDR1 is LNHDA, CDR2 SQIVND (reference sequence). The CDR3 totals 13 residues. This CDR3 is CASSMGTAAGYTF. The CDR3 DNA sequence: TGTGCCAGTAGTATGGGGACAGCCGCCGGCTACACCTTC.